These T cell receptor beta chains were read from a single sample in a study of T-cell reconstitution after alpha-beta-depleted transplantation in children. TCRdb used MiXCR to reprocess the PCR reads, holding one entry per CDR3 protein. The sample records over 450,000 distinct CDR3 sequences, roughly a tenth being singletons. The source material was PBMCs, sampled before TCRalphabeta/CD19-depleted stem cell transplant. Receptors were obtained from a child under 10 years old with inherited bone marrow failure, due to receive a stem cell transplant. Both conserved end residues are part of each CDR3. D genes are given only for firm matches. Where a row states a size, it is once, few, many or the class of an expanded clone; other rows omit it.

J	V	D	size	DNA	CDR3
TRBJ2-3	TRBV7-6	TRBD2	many	TGTGCCAGCAGCTTACTAGCGGGACACCTCACAGATACGCAGTATTTT	CASSLLAGHLTDTQYF
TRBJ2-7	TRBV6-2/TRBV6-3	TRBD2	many	TGTGCCAGCACCCTGACTAGCGGGAGGAGCTCCTACGAGCAGTACTTC	CASTLTSGRSSYEQYF
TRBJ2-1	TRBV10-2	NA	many	TGCGCCAGCAGTGAGTCGGACATTTACAATGAGCAGTTCTTC	CASSESDIYNEQFF
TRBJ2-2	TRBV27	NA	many	TGTGCCAGCAGTTGGGAGCGTCCCGGGGAGCTGTTTTTT	CASSWERPGELFF
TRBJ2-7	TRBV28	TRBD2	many	TGTGCCAGCAGGCGGACTAGCGGATCCTTTGGGGAGCAGTACTTC	CASRRTSGSFGEQYF
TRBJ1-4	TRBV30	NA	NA	TGTGCCTGGACTAGGACAACAACTAATGAAAAACTGTTTTTT	CAWTRTTTNEKLFF
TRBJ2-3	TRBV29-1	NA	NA	TGCAGCGTGCCCCCGGGGGAAGGCACAGATACGCAGTATTTT	CSVPPGEGTDTQYF
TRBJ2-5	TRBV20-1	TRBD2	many	TGCAGTGCGGGACTAGCGGGAGCGGAGACCCAGTACTTC	CSAGLAGAETQYF
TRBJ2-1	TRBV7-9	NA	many	TGTGCCAGCAGCCCTGAGTGGGATGAGCAGTTCTTC	CASSPEWDEQFF
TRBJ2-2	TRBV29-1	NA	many	TGCAGCGTTGCAATGAGGGGTTCCGGGGAGCTGTTTTTT	CSVAMRGSGELFF
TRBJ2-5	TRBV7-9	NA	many	TGTGCCAGCAGCTTTGGGCAGGGAGTGGGGGAGACCCAGTACTTC	CASSFGQGVGETQYF
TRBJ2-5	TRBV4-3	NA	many	TGCGCCAGCAGCCAAGATATAACCGGGATCCCGGAGACCCAGTACTTC	CASSQDITGIPETQYF
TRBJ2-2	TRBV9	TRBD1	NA	TGTGCCAGCAGCGTACATCCGGGACAGGGTAACACCGGGGAGCTGTTTTTT	CASSVHPGQGNTGELFF
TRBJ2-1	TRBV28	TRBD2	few	TGTGCCACCCAGCCGGGGGGGAGAAGGGAGCAGTTCTTC	CATQPGGRREQFF
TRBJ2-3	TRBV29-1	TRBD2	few	TGCAGCGTTCGTGGGACTAGCGTAAGCACAGATACGCAGTATTTT	CSVRGTSVSTDTQYF
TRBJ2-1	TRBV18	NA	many	TGTGCCAGCTCACCAGGTGTAATGGGGCGGGAGCAGTTCTTC	CASSPGVMGREQFF
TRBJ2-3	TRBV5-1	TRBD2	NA	TGCGCCAGCAGCTTGAGAGGGACTAGCGGACCGGGGGCAGATACGCAGTATTTT	CASSLRGTSGPGADTQYF
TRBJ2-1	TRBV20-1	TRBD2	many	TGCAGTGCTTCTCCTCCTAGCGGGAGCAATTTCGGGCAGTTCTTC	CSASPPSGSNFGQFF
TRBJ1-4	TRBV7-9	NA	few	TGTGCCAGCAGCTGGCAGAGCAATGAAAAACTGTTTTTT	CASSWQSNEKLFF
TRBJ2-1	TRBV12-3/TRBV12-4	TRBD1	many	TGTGCCAGCAGCCGCAGGGGGTCTAGCAATGAGCAGTTCTTC	CASSRRGSSNEQFF
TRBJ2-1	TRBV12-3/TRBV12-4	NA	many	TGTGCCAGCGGGCTAGCGCCTGACAATGAGCAGTTCTTC	CASGLAPDNEQFF
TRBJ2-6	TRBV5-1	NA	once	TGCGCCAGCAGCTTAAGCTCTGGGGCCAACGTCCTGAATTTC	CASSLSSGANVLNF
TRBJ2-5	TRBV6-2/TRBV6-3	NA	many	TGTGCCAGCAGCTTTCAGAGGTCCCAAGAGACCCAGTACTTC	CASSFQRSQETQYF
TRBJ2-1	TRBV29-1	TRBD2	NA	TGCAGCGTTGTTGGACTAGCGGGAGGGCGCGGATACAATGAGCAGTTCTTC	CSVVGLAGGRGYNEQFF
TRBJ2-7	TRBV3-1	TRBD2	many	TGTGCCAGCAGCCAGACTAAGCGGGAGGGTCCCTACGAGCAGTACTTC	CASSQTKREGPYEQYF
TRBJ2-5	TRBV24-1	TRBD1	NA	TGTGCCGCCGGGGGCCGGACAGGGAGATTGGAGACCCAGTACTTC	CAAGGRTGRLETQYF